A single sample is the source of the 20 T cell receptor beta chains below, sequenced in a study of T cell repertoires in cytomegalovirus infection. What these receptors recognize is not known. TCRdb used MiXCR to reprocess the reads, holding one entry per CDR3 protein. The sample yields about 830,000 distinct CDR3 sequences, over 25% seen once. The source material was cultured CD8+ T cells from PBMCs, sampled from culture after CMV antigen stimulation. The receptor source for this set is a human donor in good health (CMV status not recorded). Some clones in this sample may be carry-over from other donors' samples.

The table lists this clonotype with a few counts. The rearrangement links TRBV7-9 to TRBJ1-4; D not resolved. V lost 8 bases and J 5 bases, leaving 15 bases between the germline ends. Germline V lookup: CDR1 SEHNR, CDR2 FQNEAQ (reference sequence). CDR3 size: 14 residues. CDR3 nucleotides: TGTGCCAGCCCCTCGGACCGTCCGAATGAAAAACTGTTTTTT. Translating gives CASPSDRPNEKLFF.

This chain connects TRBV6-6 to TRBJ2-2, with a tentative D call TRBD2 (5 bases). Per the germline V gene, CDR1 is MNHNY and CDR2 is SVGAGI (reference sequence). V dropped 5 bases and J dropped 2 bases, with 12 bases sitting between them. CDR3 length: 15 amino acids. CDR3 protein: CASSRTSLNTGELFF. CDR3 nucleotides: TGTGCCAGCAGTAGGACTTCCTTAAACACCGGGGAGCTGTTTTTT.

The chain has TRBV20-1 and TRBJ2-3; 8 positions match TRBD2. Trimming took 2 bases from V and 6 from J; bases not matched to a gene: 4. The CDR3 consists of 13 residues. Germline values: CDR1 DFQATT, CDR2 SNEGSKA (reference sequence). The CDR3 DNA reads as TGCAGTGCTAGACCGAGACTAGCGGATACGCAGTATTTT. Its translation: CSARPRLADTQYF.

DNA of the CDR3: TGTGCCAGCAGACGCTACAGGGAACGGGGCCAAGAGACCCAGTACTTC. This encodes CASRRYRERGQETQYF. The chain is built from TRBV27 and TRBJ2-5, with D perhaps TRBD1 (6 bases). The germline V and J ends were trimmed by 6 bases and 1 base, with 18 bases remaining between them. The CDR3 runs 16 residues. The germline V gene encodes CDR1 MNHEY and CDR2 SMNVEV (reference sequence).

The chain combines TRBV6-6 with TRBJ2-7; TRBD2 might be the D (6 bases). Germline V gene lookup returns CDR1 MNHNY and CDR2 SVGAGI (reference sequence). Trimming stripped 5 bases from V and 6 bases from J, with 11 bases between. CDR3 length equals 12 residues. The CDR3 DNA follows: TGTGCCAGCAGTGACCGGGACTGCGAGCAGTACGTC. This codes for CASSDRDCEQYV.

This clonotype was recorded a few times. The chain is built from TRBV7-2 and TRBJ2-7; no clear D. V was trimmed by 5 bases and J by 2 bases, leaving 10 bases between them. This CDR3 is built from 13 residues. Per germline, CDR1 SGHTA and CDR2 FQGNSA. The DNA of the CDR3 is TGTGCCAGCAGCCCTTATCCGGCCTACGAGCAGTACGTC. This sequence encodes CASSPYPAYEQYV.

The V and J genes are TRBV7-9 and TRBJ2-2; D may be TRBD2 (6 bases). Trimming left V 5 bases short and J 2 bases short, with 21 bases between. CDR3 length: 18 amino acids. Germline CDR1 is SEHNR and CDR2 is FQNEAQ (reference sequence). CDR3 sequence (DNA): TGTGCCAGCAGCCACCCGGAGGGTTGGGGAAGAAACACCGGGGAGCTGTTTTTT. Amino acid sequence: CASSHPEGWGRNTGELFF.

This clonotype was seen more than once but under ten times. The CDR3 here is CASSDWQQNQPQHF. CDR3 DNA: TGTGCCAGCTCAGATTGGCAGCAAAATCAGCCCCAGCATTTT. The rearrangement joins TRBV18 to TRBJ1-5; the D is unclear. Trimming removed 5 bases from V and 4 bases from J, with 12 bases in between. The CDR3 has 14 residues. Germline lookup yields CDR1 KGHSH and CDR2 LQKENI.

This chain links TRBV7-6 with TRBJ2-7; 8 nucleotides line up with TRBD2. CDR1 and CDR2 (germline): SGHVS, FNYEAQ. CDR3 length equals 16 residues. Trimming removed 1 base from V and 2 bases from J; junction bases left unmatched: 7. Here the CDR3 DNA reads TGTGCCAGCAGCTTAGAGGCGGGTAGCGGGGCCTACGAGCAGTACTTC. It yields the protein CASSLEAGSGAYEQYF.

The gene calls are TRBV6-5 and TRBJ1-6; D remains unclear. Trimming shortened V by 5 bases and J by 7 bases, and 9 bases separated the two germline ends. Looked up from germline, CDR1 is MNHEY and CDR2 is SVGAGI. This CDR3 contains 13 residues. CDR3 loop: CASSPMTNSPLHF. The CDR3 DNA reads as TGTGCCAGCAGTCCAATGACCAATTCACCCCTCCACTTT.

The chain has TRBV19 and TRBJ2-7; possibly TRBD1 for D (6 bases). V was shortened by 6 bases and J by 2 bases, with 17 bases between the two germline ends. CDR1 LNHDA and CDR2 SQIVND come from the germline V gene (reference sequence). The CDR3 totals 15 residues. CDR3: CASRIGTRPTYEQYF. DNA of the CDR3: TGTGCCAGTAGGATTGGGACAAGGCCCACCTACGAGCAGTACTTC.

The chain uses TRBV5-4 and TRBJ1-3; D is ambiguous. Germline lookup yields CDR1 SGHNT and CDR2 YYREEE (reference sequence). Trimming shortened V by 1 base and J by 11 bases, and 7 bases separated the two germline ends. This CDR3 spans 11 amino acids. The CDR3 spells CASSLHNAIYF. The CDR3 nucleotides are TGTGCCAGCAGCTTGCATAACGCCATATATTTT.

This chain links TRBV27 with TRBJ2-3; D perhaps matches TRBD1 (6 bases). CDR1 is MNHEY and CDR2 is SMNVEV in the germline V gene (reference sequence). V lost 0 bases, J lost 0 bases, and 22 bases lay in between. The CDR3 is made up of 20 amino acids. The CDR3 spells CASSLSKGDNAQTSTDTQYF. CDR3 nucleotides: TGTGCCAGCAGTTTATCGAAAGGGGACAACGCACAAACTAGCACAGATACGCAGTATTTT.

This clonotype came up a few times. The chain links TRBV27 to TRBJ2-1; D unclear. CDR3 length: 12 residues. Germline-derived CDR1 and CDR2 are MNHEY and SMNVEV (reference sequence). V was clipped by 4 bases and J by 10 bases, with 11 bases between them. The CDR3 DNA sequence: TGTGCCAGCAGTTCACCCTTGAGGGAGCAGTTCTTC. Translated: CASSSPLREQFF.

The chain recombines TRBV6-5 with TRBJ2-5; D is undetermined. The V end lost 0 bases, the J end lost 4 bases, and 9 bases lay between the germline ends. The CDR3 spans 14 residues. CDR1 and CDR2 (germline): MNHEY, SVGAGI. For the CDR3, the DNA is TGTGCCAGCAGTTACTCGATCCAGGCAGAGACCCAGTACTTC. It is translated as CASSYSIQAETQYF.

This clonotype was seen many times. CDR3 loop: CASSLTGRTYNEQFF. In DNA form, the CDR3 reads TGTGCCAGCAGCTTGACAGGGCGAACTTACAATGAGCAGTTCTTC. V is TRBV27 and J is TRBJ2-1, with 7 nucleotides matching TRBD1. V lost 6 bases to trimming and J lost 4 bases; unmatched junction nucleotides: 9. The CDR3 consists of 15 residues. Germline values: CDR1 MNHEY, CDR2 SMNVEV (reference sequence).

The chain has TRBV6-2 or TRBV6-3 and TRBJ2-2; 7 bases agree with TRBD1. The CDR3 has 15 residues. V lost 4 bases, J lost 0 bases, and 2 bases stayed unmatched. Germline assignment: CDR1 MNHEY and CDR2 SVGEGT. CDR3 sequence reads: CASSFQGANTGELFF. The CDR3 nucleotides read TGTGCCAGCAGTTTCCAGGGGGCGAACACCGGGGAGCTGTTTTTT.

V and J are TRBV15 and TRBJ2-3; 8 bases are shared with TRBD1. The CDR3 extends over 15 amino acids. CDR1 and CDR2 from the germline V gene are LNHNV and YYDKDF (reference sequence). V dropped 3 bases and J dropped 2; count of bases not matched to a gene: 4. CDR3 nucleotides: TGTGCCACCAGCAGGGACAGGGATTTCACAGATACGCAGTATTTT. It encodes CATSRDRDFTDTQYF.

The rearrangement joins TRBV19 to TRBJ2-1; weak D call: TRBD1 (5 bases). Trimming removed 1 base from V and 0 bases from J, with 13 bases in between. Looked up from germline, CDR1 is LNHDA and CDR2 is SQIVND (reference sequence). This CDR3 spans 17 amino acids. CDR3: CASSIGPAGYSYNEQFF. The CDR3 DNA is TGTGCCAGTAGTATAGGTCCGGCAGGGTACTCCTACAATGAGCAGTTCTTC.

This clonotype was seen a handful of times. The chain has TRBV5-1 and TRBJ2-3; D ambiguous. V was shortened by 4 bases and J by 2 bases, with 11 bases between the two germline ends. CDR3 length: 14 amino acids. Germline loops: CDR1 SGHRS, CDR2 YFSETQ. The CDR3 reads CASSPPTATDTQYF. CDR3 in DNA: TGCGCCAGCAGCCCACCGACCGCCACAGATACGCAGTATTTT.